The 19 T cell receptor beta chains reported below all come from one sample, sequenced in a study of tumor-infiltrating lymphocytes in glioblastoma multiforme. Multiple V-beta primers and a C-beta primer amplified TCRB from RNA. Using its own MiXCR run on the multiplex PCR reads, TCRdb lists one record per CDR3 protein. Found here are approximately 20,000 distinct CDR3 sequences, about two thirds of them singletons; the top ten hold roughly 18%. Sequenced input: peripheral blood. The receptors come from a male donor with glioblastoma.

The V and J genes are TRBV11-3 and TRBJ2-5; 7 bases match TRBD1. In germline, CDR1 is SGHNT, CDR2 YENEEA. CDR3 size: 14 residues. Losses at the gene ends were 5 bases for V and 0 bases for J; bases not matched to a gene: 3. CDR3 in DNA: TGTGCCAGCAGCCAGGGACAGTACCAAGAGACCCAGTACTTC. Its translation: CASSQGQYQETQYF.

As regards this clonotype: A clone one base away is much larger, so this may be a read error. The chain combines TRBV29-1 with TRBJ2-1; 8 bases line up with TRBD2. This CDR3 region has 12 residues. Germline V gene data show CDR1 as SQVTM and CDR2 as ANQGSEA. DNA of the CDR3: TGCAGCGTTGAACGGGAGGGGGGTGAGCGGTTCTTC. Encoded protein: CSVEREGGERFF.

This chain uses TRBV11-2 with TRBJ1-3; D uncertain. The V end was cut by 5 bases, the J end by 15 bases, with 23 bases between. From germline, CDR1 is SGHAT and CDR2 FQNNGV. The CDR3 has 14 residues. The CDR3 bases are TGTGCCAGCAGCCTCACGCAGCCTGGGAACATCACATATTTT. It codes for CASSLTQPGNITYF.

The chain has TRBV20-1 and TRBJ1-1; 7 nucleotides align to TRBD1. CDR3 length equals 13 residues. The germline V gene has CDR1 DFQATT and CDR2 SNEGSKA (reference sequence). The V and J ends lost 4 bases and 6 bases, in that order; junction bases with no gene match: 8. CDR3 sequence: CSAMNTGVAEAFF. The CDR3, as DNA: TGCAGTGCTATGAACACAGGGGTGGCTGAAGCTTTCTTT.

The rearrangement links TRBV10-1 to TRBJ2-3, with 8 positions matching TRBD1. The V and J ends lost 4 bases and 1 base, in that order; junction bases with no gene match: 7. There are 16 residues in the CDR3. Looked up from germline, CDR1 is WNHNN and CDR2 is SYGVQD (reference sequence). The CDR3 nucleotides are TGCGCCAGCAGTGGAGAAGGGACAGGCGGCACAGATACGCAGTATTTT. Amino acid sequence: CASSGEGTGGTDTQYF.

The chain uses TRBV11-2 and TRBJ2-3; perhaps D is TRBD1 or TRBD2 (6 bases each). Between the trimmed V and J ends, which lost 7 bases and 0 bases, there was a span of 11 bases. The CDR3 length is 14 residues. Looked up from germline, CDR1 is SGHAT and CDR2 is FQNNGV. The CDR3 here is CASKGGTSTDTQYF. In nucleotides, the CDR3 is TGTGCCAGCAAAGGGGGGACTAGCACAGATACGCAGTATTTT. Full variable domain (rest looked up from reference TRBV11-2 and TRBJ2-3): EAGVAQSPRYKIIEKRQSVAFWCNPISGHATLYWYQQILGQGPKLLIQFQNNGVVDDSQLPKDRFSAERLKGVDSTLKIQPAKLEDSAVYLCASKGGTSTDTQYFGPGTRLTVL.

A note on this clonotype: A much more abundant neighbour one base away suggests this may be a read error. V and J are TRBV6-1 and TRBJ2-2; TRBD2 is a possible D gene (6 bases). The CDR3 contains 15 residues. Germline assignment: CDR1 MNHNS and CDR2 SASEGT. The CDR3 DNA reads TGTGCCAGCAGTGACTGGACATCGAACACCGGGGGGCTGTTTTTT. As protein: CASSDWTSNTGGLFF.

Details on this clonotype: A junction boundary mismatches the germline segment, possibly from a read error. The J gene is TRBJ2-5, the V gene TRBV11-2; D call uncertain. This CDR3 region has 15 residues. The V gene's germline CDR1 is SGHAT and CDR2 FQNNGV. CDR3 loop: CDSSLLTSGFEAQYF. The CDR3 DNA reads TGTGACAGCAGCTTATTGACAAGTGGCTTTGAGGCCCAGTACTTC.

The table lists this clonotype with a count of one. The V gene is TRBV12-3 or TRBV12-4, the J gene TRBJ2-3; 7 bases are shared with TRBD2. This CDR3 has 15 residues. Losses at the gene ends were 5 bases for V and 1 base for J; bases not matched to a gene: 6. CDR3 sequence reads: CASSRLAGGTDTQYF. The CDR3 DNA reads TGTGCCAGCAGTCGACTAGCCGGGGGCACAGATACGCAGTATTTT.

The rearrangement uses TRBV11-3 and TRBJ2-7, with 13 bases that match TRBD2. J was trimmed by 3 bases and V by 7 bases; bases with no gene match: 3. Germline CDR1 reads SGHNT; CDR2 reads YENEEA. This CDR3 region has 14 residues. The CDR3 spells CASIWTSGSYEQYF. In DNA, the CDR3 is TGTGCCAGCATCTGGACTAGCGGGAGCTACGAGCAGTACTTC.

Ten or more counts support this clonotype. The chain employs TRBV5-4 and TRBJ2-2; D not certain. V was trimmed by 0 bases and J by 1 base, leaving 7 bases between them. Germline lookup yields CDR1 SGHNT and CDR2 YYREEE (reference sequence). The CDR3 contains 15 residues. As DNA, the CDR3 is TGTGCCAGCAGCTTGGAAGGGATGAACACCGGGGAGCTGTTTTTT. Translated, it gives CASSLEGMNTGELFF.

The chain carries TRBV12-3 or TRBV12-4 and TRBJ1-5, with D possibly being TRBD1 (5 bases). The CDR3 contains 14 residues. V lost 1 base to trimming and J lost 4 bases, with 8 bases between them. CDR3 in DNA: TGTGCCAGCAGTTTAGGGGGGGGGAATCAGCCCCAGCATTTT. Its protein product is CASSLGGGNQPQHF.

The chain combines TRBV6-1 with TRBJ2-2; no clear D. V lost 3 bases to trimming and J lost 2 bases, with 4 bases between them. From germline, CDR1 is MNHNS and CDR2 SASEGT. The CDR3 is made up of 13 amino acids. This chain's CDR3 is CASSEFNTGELFF. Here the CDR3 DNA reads TGTGCCAGCAGTGAGTTTAACACCGGGGAGCTGTTTTTT.

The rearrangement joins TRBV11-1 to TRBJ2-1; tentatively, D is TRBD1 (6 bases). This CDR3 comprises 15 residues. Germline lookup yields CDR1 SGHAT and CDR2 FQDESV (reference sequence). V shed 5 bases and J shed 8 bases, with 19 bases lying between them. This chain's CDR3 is CASSEDSSDYDEQFF. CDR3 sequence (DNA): TGTGCCAGCAGCGAGGACAGCTCTGACTATGATGAGCAGTTCTTC.

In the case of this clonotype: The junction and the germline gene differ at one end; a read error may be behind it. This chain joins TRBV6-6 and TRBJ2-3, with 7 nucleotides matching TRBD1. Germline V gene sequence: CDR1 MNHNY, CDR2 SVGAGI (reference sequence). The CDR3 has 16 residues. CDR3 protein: CASSNSSQGEGDTQYF. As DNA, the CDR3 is TGTGCCAGCAGTAACTCGAGCCAGGGGGAAGGAGATACGCAGTATTTT.

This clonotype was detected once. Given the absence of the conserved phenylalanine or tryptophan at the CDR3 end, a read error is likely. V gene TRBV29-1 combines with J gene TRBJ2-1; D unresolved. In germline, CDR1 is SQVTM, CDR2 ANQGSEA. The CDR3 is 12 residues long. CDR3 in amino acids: CSAAVRYNEQFS. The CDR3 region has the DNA TGCAGTGCCGCCGTCCGTTACAATGAGCAGTTCTCC.

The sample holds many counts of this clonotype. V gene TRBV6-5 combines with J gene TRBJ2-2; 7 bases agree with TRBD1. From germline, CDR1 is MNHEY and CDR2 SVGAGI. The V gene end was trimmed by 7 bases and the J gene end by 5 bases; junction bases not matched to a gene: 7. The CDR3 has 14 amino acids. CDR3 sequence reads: CASTYPGGTGELFF. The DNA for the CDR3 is TGTGCCAGCACCTACCCAGGGGGAACCGGGGAGCTGTTTTTT.

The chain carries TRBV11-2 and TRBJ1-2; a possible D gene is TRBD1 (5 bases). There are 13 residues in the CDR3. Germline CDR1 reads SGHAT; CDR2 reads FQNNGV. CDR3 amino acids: CISSLARGYGYTF. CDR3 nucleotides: TGTATCAGCAGCTTAGCGAGGGGCTATGGCTACACCTTC.

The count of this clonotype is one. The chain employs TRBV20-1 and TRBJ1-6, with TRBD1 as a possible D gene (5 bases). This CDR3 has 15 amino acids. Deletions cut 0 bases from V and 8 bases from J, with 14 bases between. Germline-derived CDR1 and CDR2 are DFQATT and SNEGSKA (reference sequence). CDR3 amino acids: CSARDRMGQYSPLHF. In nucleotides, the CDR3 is TGCAGTGCTAGAGACCGGATGGGGCAGTATTCACCCCTCCACTTT.